The rows below give T cell receptor beta chains drawn from one sample of a study of Tregs in tolerant kidney transplant recipients. Clones were read by immunoSEQ multiplex PCR, and TCRdb kept only the in-frame ones, dropping some. The data show over 50,000 clones, approximately 83% seen once. Specimen: Tregs from blood, collected before the transplant. The receptors shown here come from a human donor who received a combined kidney and bone marrow transplant. Each CDR3 is given with its conserved first and last residue. Fields, in order: V gene, D gene, J gene, clone size, CDR3 DNA, CDR3 protein. A D gene is named only where the DNA matches it firmly. Some rows mark clone size as missing; the rest say once, few, many or name a class of expanded clone.

V: TRBV19
D: -
J: TRBJ1-1
size: once
DNA: TGTGCCAGTAGTGCTGGACAAGAAGAAGCTTTCTTT
CDR3: CASSAGQEEAFF

V: TRBV15
D: TRBD1
J: TRBJ1-2
size: -
DNA: TGTGCCACCAGCAGATCAGGGACAGCAGATCCTCGTAAATATGGCTACACCTTC
CDR3: CATSRSGTADPRKYGYTF

V: TRBV2
D: -
J: TRBJ2-7
size: -
DNA: TGTGCCAGCACGGCCGGGCCAGCGGGCGAGCAGTACTTC
CDR3: CASTAGPAGEQYF

V: TRBV5-6
D: -
J: TRBJ2-5
size: -
DNA: TGTGCCAGCAGTTCAGGACAGTACCAAGAGACCCAGTACTTC
CDR3: CASSSGQYQETQYF

V: TRBV21-1
D: -
J: TRBJ1-4
size: -
DNA: TGTGCCAGCAGCAATTCGCGACAGGGGGCCCTGCTGCCCGGTAATGAAAAACTGTTTTTT
CDR3: CASSNSRQGALLPGNEKLFF

V: TRBV29-1
D: TRBD1
J: TRBJ2-2
size: once
DNA: TGCAGCGTCCCCCGACAGGGCGGCGCCGGGGAGCTGTTTTTT
CDR3: CSVPRQGGAGELFF

V: TRBV5-6
D: -
J: TRBJ1-1
size: -
DNA: TGTGCCAGCAGCTTGTATAGCCTATTTATGAACACTGAAGCTTTCTTT
CDR3: CASSLYSLFMNTEAFF

V: TRBV25-1
D: TRBD1
J: TRBJ1-2
size: -
DNA: TGTGCCAGCAGCCCTCAGGGGGGCTATGGCTACACCTTC
CDR3: CASSPQGGYGYTF

V: TRBV18
D: -
J: TRBJ2-7
size: -
DNA: TGTGCCAGCTCCCATACCCCAACCGGGAGCTACGAGCAGTACTTC
CDR3: CASSHTPTGSYEQYF

V: TRBV6-6
D: -
J: TRBJ2-7
size: -
DNA: TGTGCCAGCCGTCCGGACATACTCTACGAGCAGTACTTC
CDR3: CASRPDILYEQYF

V: TRBV7-8
D: -
J: TRBJ2-5
size: -
DNA: TGTGCCAGCAGCTCCTGGACTCGGAGAGCGGAGACCCAGTACTTC
CDR3: CASSSWTRRAETQYF